Following are 18 T cell receptor beta chains from one sample sequenced in a study of cytomegalovirus exposure and HLA in healthy donors. Use of 60 Vbeta and 13 Jbeta primers characterized the PCR. Profiling relied on immunoSEQ multiplex PCR, and the TCRdb table lists in-frame clones only, not all of them. The table includes some 200,000 clones, 70% to 90% detected once. The sequenced sample was PBMCs. These receptors were taken from a woman in her 30s in good health and CMV-seronegative.

CDR3 in amino acids: CASSPGMPGNTIYF. CDR3 nucleotide sequence: TGTGCCAGCAGCCCCGGTATGCCTGGAAACACCATATATTTT. J is TRBJ1-3 and V is TRBV7-2; D remains ambiguous. With 5 bases removed from V and 2 bases from J, the gap between germline ends came to 10 bases. This CDR3 region has 14 residues. In germline, CDR1 is SGHTA, CDR2 FQGNSA.

This clone was observed once. This chain links TRBV4-1 with TRBJ1-2; 7 bases agree with TRBD1. CDR3 length: 16 residues. The V gene end was trimmed by 1 base and the J gene end by 0 bases; junction bases not matched to a gene: 5. Germline V lookup: CDR1 MGHRA, CDR2 YSYEKL. The CDR3 is CASSQGQGPTNYGYTF. CDR3 nucleotides: TGCGCCAGCAGCCAAGGACAGGGACCGACTAACTATGGCTACACCTTC.

This chain uses TRBV7-9 with TRBJ2-7, with D maybe TRBD2 (6 bases). From germline, CDR1 is SEHNR and CDR2 FQNEAQ (reference sequence). The V and J ends lost 5 bases and 1 base respectively, with 12 bases between them. This CDR3 comprises 14 residues. The CDR3 DNA is TGTGCCAGCAGCGCGGGACGGGGGTCCTACGAGCAGTACTTC. Its translation: CASSAGRGSYEQYF.

The chain recombines TRBV29-1 with TRBJ1-2, with 7 positions matching TRBD1. This CDR3 has 13 amino acids. CDR1 and CDR2 from the germline V gene are SQVTM and ANQGSEA. V gave up 3 bases and J gave up 4 bases; unmatched junction bases: 5. CDR3 bases: TGCAGCGTTGATTTGGACAGGAGCTATGGCTACACCTTC. Translating gives CSVDLDRSYGYTF.

The rearrangement links TRBV4-1 to TRBJ2-1; TRBD2 aligns across 13 bases. CDR1 and CDR2 (germline): MGHRA, YSYEKL. V trimming: 4 bases; J trimming: 7 bases; junction bases outside the gene matches: 7. The CDR3 sequence is 16 residues long. Here the CDR3 DNA reads TGCGCCAGCAGCCGGGCGGGACTAGCGGGAAGGAATGAGCAGTTCTTC. Its translation: CASSRAGLAGRNEQFF.

This chain links TRBV7-2 with TRBJ1-5; D possibly corresponds to TRBD1 (5 bases). This CDR3 has 15 amino acids. V gave up 2 bases and J gave up 4 bases, with 12 bases separating them. Germline V gene lookup returns CDR1 SGHTA and CDR2 FQGNSA. The chain's CDR3 is CASSLTGGDNQPQHF. The CDR3 nucleotides are TGTGCCAGCAGCTTAACCGGGGGGGATAATCAGCCCCAGCATTTT.

V and J are TRBV19 and TRBJ1-3; TRBD1 is a possible D gene (5 bases). This CDR3 spans 19 amino acids. V lost 6 bases and J lost 1, with 25 bases in between. The germline gives CDR1 LNHDA, CDR2 SQIVND (reference sequence). Here the CDR3 reads CASSVESADNDYSGNTIYF. The CDR3 DNA is TGTGCCAGTAGCGTGGAGTCTGCGGACAACGATTATTCTGGAAACACCATATATTTT.

This chain links TRBV30 with TRBJ1-2; unclear D gene. There are 12 residues in the CDR3. Trimming took off 8 bases at V and 1 base at J, with 11 bases between the two ends. From germline, CDR1 is GTSNPN and CDR2 SVGIG (reference sequence). CDR3 bases: TGTGCCAGGTCTAGTGGTAACTATGGCTACACCTTC. It translates to CARSSGNYGYTF.

This sequence joins TRBV28 and TRBJ2-2, with 9 bases fitting TRBD1. With V trimmed by 0 bases and J by 3 bases, 8 bases remained unmatched. This CDR3 has 18 residues. Germline assignment: CDR1 MDHEN and CDR2 SYDVKM. The CDR3 here is CASSLWPLGDRDTGELFF. CDR3 DNA: TGTGCCAGCAGTTTATGGCCTTTAGGGGACAGGGACACCGGGGAGCTGTTTTTT.

V usage is TRBV19 and J usage is TRBJ1-4; TRBD1 matches 11 bases. This CDR3 has 16 residues. With 11 bases clipped from V and 0 bases from J, the junction kept 8 bases outside the gene matches. The germline CDR1 and CDR2 sequences are LNHDA and SQIVND (reference sequence). The CDR3 spells CASRRTGGSTNEKLFF. In DNA form, the CDR3 reads TGTGCCTCTCGGAGGACAGGGGGCTCAACTAATGAAAAACTGTTTTTT.

This sequence joins TRBV6-1 and TRBJ2-4, with D possibly being TRBD2 (5 bases). V was cut by 4 bases and J by 2 bases, with 18 bases left in between. Germline V lookup: CDR1 MNHNS, CDR2 SASEGT. CDR3 size: 17 residues. In DNA form, the CDR3 reads TGTGCCAGCAGTGGAGGACCTCTCGGGATCTCCAAAAACATTCAGTACTTC. Protein sequence: CASSGGPLGISKNIQYF.

The chain combines TRBV7-2 with TRBJ2-2; D may be TRBD2 (5 bases). The germline V gene encodes CDR1 SGHTA and CDR2 FQGNSA. This CDR3 is built from 16 residues. V gave up 5 bases and J gave up 5 bases, with 18 bases separating them. The CDR3 loop reads CASSPRPVEATGELFF. DNA of the CDR3: TGTGCCAGCAGCCCCCGGCCCGTGGAGGCTACCGGGGAGCTGTTTTTT.

This clone appeared a few times. V usage is TRBV4-3 and J usage is TRBJ2-2; 7 nucleotides agree with TRBD1. The CDR3 consists of 18 residues. V was clipped by 0 bases and J by 6 bases; unmatched bases: 13. Germline V gives CDR1 LGHNA, CDR2 YSLEER. CDR3 loop: CASSQEIFLQGLAGELFF. The CDR3 DNA sequence: TGCGCCAGCAGCCAAGAAATCTTTTTACAGGGGCTGGCCGGGGAGCTGTTTTTT.

This clone was observed a few times. The chain is built from TRBV7-9 and TRBJ2-7; 13 nucleotides line up with TRBD2. With 5 bases clipped from V and 7 bases from J, the junction kept 8 bases outside the gene matches. The CDR3 is 15 amino acids. Per the germline V gene, CDR1 is SEHNR and CDR2 is FQNEAQ (reference sequence). The DNA for the CDR3 is TGTGCCAGCAGCGACGGACTAGCGGGAGTGAGGGAGCAGTACTTC. Residues: CASSDGLAGVREQYF.

CDR3 nucleotide sequence: TGTGCCAGCAGTTTAGGAGGGGAAACCCTCGAGCAGTACTTC. Protein sequence: CASSLGGETLEQYF. The J gene is TRBJ2-7, the V gene TRBV27; possible D gene TRBD2, 6 bases. The germline V gene has CDR1 MNHEY and CDR2 SMNVEV (reference sequence). This CDR3 is built from 14 residues. V gave up 2 bases and J gave up 6 bases, with 14 bases separating them.

The rearrangement uses TRBV5-4 and TRBJ2-7, with TRBD1 as a possible D gene (6 bases). Germline lookup yields CDR1 SGHNT and CDR2 YYREEE (reference sequence). The CDR3 length is 14 residues. The germline V and J ends were trimmed by 4 bases and 3 bases, with 14 bases remaining between them. CDR3 in DNA: TGTGCCAGCAGCCCACGGACAGCCGACTACGAGCAGTACTTC. Amino acids: CASSPRTADYEQYF.

This clone was seen only once. The chain combines TRBV7-8 with TRBJ2-1; D perhaps matches TRBD2 (6 bases). The CDR3 is 13 residues long. Trimming removed 2 bases at V and 6 bases at J, with 8 bases between. Looked up from germline, CDR1 is SGHVS and CDR2 is FQNEAQ. CDR3 region: CASSLRRGNEQFF. The CDR3 DNA follows: TGTGCCAGCAGCTTAAGGAGGGGCAATGAGCAGTTCTTC.

This chain links TRBV27 with TRBJ2-5, with 7 bases that match TRBD2. The length of the CDR3 is 14 residues. V shed 5 bases, J shed 11 bases, and the junction held 14 bases outside the gene matches. Germline V gene lookup returns CDR1 MNHEY and CDR2 SMNVEV (reference sequence). DNA for the CDR3: TGTGCCAGCAGTCGGCGGGAGCCGAGGGGTGAGCAGTACTTC. This codes for CASSRREPRGEQYF.